These 20 T cell receptor beta chains share one sample of origin, sequenced in a study of graft-versus-host responses after intestinal transplantation. The authors plated about 200,000 CFSE-labeled responder cells with about 200,000 irradiated, violet-dye-labeled stimulator cells. The data were produced by immunoSEQ multiplex PCR, yet TCRdb's version contains in-frame clones alone and is incomplete. The table lists 5,500 to 7,000 clones, 33% of them singletons. Material: alloreactive CD8+ T cells from a mixed lymphocyte reaction culture, obtained before intestinal transplant. Subset described: CFSE-low proliferating T cells sorted from roughly six-day pre-transplant mixed lymphocyte reaction (GvH or HvG direction). The receptors shown here come from a human patient who received an intestinal transplant.

The DNA of the CDR3 is TGTGCCAGCAGCCTATTAAGCGAGCAGTACTTC. It specifies CASSLLSEQYF. The chain is built from TRBV7-9 and TRBJ2-7; D remains unclear. The CDR3 has 11 residues. Between the trimmed V and J ends, which lost 5 bases and 6 bases, there was a span of 8 bases. Germline lookup yields CDR1 SEHNR and CDR2 FQNEAQ (reference sequence).

This clone was counted a few times. V is TRBV19 and J is TRBJ2-1; TRBD1 aligns across 9 bases. Germline CDR1 reads LNHDA; CDR2 reads SQIVND (reference sequence). J lost 3 bases, V lost 6 bases, and 15 bases had no gene match. This CDR3 has 18 amino acids. This CDR3 reads CASSGFPSGTGNYNEQFF. The CDR3 DNA follows: TGTGCCAGTAGCGGCTTTCCCTCGGGGACAGGGAACTACAATGAGCAGTTCTTC. The entire variable domain, with the rest obtained from reference TRBV19 and TRBJ2-1, is as follows: DGGITQSPKYLFRKEGQNVTLSCEQNLNHDAMYWYRQDPGQGLRLIYYSQIVNDFQKGDIAEGYSVSREKKESFPLTVTSAQKNPTAFYLCASSGFPSGTGNYNEQFFGPGTRLTVL.

This chain connects TRBV7-7 to TRBJ2-3, with 14 bases lining up with TRBD2. Losses at the gene ends were 5 bases for V and 5 bases for J; bases not matched to a gene: 3. The CDR3 length is 15 residues. Germline V gene sequence: CDR1 SSHAT, CDR2 FNYEAQ (reference sequence). The CDR3 bases are TGTGCCAGCAGCCCTGGACTAGCGGGGGGAGATACGCAGTATTTT. It specifies CASSPGLAGGDTQYF.

The chain combines TRBV7-4 with TRBJ2-7; D ambiguous. The V end was cut by 4 bases, the J end by 4 bases, with 11 bases between. Germline V gene lookup returns CDR1 SGHVT and CDR2 SQSDAQ. CDR3 size: 13 residues. CDR3 in amino acids: CASSYPGKYEQYF. DNA for the CDR3: TGTGCCAGCAGCTATCCAGGTAAATACGAGCAGTACTTC.

This clone has just a few counts. The genes are TRBV4-1 and TRBJ2-7; D is unresolved. With 1 base removed from V and 0 bases from J, the gap between germline ends came to 10 bases. The CDR3 loop spans 15 amino acids. The V gene's germline CDR1 is MGHRA and CDR2 YSYEKL. CDR3 nucleotide sequence: TGCGCCAGCAGCCAAGTAGTTAGCCCCTCCTACGAGCAGTACTTC. Translation: CASSQVVSPSYEQYF.

This clone showed up just a few times. CDR3 amino acids: CASSPFVRELDNEQFF. DNA of the CDR3: TGTGCCAGCAGCCCCTTTGTACGGGAGTTGGACAATGAGCAGTTCTTC. The chain couples TRBV7-9 to TRBJ2-1; D perhaps matches TRBD2 (6 bases). The germline V gene encodes CDR1 SEHNR and CDR2 FQNEAQ (reference sequence). The CDR3 has 16 residues. V lost 5 bases and J 5 bases, leaving 19 bases between the germline ends.

V and J are TRBV4-1 and TRBJ1-2; tentatively, D is TRBD1 (6 bases). The CDR3 totals 13 residues. Germline CDR1 reads MGHRA; CDR2 reads YSYEKL. Trimming took off 3 bases at V and 6 bases at J, with 11 bases between the two ends. CDR3 protein: CASSQGARNGYTF. The CDR3, as DNA: TGCGCCAGCAGCCAGGGGGCGCGGAATGGCTACACCTTC.

V usage is TRBV12-5 and J usage is TRBJ2-7, with D possibly TRBD2 on 5 matching bases. Trimming removed 4 bases from V and 6 bases from J, with 10 bases in between. The germline V gene encodes CDR1 LGHNT and CDR2 FRNRAP. The CDR3 sequence is 12 residues long. The CDR3 loop reads CASGYGEAEQYF. Written as DNA, the CDR3 is TGTGCTAGTGGTTACGGGGAAGCCGAGCAGTACTTC.

V usage is TRBV15 and J usage is TRBJ2-7; 9 bases are a match to TRBD1. The CDR3 contains 20 residues. Germline V CDR1 and CDR2: LNHNV, YYDKDF (reference sequence). The J segment lost 4 bases and the V segment lost 3 bases, leaving 22 bases of the junction unmatched. This CDR3 reads CATSSRVGQGKRERLYEQYF. CDR3 nucleotides: TGTGCCACCAGCAGCCGGGTTGGACAGGGGAAGCGGGAACGATTGTACGAGCAGTACTTC.

This clone is medium-sized. This chain connects TRBV27 to TRBJ2-7; TRBD1 might be the D (6 bases). The length of the CDR3 is 14 residues. The V gene's germline CDR1 is MNHEY and CDR2 SMNVEV (reference sequence). The V end lost 2 bases, the J end lost 3 bases, and 11 bases lay between the germline ends. CDR3 nucleotides: TGTGCCAGCAGTTTAAGGGGGTACTACTACGAGCAGTACTTC. This gives the protein CASSLRGYYYEQYF.

The sample holds a few counts of this clone. The rearrangement uses TRBV10-2 and TRBJ2-3; TRBD1 might be the D (5 bases). Trimming pared 1 base from V and 2 bases from J, leaving 10 bases between. This CDR3 contains 15 residues. Per the germline V gene, CDR1 is WSHSY and CDR2 is SAAADI. This CDR3 is CASSELDTSTDTQYF. The CDR3 DNA reads TGCGCCAGCAGTGAGTTGGACACCTCCACAGATACGCAGTATTTT.

By share of the sample, this clone is medium-sized (0.01 to 0.1%). The CDR3 loop is CASSDPGQGAGGELFF. The CDR3 DNA follows: TGTGCCAGCAGTGATCCGGGACAGGGGGCAGGCGGGGAGCTGTTTTTT. The J gene is TRBJ2-2, the V gene TRBV2; 12 nucleotides agree with TRBD1. The CDR3 length is 16 residues. CDR1 is SNHLY and CDR2 is FYNNEI in the germline V gene. The V segment lost 3 bases and the J segment 7 bases; nucleotides outside the gene matches: 6.

The rearrangement uses TRBV5-3 and TRBJ1-4, with a possible D match to TRBD1 (6 bases). TRBV5-3 is an ORF; its function is uncertain. The CDR3 contains 14 residues. V was trimmed by 8 bases and J by 8 bases, leaving 19 bases between them. The CDR3: CASGLGGAWEKLFF. The CDR3 coding sequence is TGTGCCAGCGGCCTTGGGGGGGCATGGGAAAAACTGTTTTTT.

There are a few counts of this clone. This CDR3 reads CASSLAGSPDTQYF. The DNA of the CDR3 is TGTGCCAGCAGCTTAGCGGGAAGTCCAGATACGCAGTATTTT. The chain has TRBV11-2 and TRBJ2-3; the D gene is possibly TRBD2 (5 bases). CDR3 length: 14 residues. Trimming stripped 1 base from V and 4 bases from J, with 9 bases between. Germline-derived CDR1 and CDR2 are SGHAT and FQNNGV.

The chain links TRBV5-1 to TRBJ1-2; the D gene is possibly TRBD1 (6 bases). The CDR3 is 16 residues long. V was trimmed by 0 bases and J by 2 bases, leaving 14 bases between them. Germline V gene data show CDR1 as SGHRS and CDR2 as YFSETQ. The CDR3 spells CASSLEPARGNYGYTF. CDR3 nucleotides: TGCGCCAGCAGCTTGGAGCCGGCCAGGGGAAACTATGGCTACACCTTC.

This clone was observed once. V is TRBV7-3 and J is TRBJ2-3, with D possibly being TRBD2 (5 bases). V was trimmed by 1 base and J by 1 base, leaving 6 bases between them. Germline V gene data show CDR1 as SGHTA and CDR2 as FQGTGA. This CDR3 has 14 amino acids. CDR3 in DNA: TGTGCCAGCAGCTTAATGGGAGGCACAGATACGCAGTATTTT. It is translated as CASSLMGGTDTQYF. Full variable domain (missing parts from reference TRBV7-3 and TRBJ2-3): GAGVSQTPSNKVTEKGKYVELRCDPISGHTALYWYRQSLGQGPEFLIYFQGTGAADDSGLPNDRFFAVRPEGSVSTLKIQRTERGDSAVYLCASSLMGGTDTQYFGPGTRLTVL.

CDR3 protein: CASSLYPTRGWGLADTQYF. CDR3 DNA sequence: TGTGCCAGCAGTTTATACCCAACCCGGGGGTGGGGATTGGCAGATACGCAGTATTTT. The V gene is TRBV28, the J gene TRBJ2-3; maybe TRBD2 (6 bases). V was shortened by 1 base and J by 4 bases, with 24 bases between the two germline ends. Germline CDR1 and CDR2: MDHEN and SYDVKM. The CDR3 loop spans 19 amino acids.

The gene calls are TRBV6-6 and TRBJ2-1; D is possibly TRBD1 (5 bases). Between the trimmed V and J ends, which lost 8 bases and 6 bases, there was a span of 8 bases. This CDR3 contains 11 residues. The germline V gene has CDR1 MNHNY and CDR2 SVGAGI (reference sequence). CDR3 sequence: CASGHLNEQFF. The CDR3 nucleotides are TGTGCCAGCGGACACCTCAATGAGCAGTTCTTC.

The V and J genes are TRBV14 and TRBJ2-3; a possible D gene is TRBD1 (5 bases). Germline V gene data show CDR1 as SGHDN and CDR2 as FVKESK. The CDR3 is 15 amino acids. The ends were cut back, 5 bases at V and 4 bases at J, with 16 bases in the middle. In nucleotides, the CDR3 is TGTGCCAGCAGCGGCCTGGAAGGGGAAGCAGATACGCAGTATTTT. This sequence encodes CASSGLEGEADTQYF.

This clone was counted between two and nine times. The CDR3 DNA reads as TGTGCCAGCAGTCCCAGGGGTCCTGATCAGCCCCAGCATTTT. Translated, it gives CASSPRGPDQPQHF. This chain links TRBV27 with TRBJ1-5, with D possibly TRBD1 on 6 matching bases. Germline CDR1 is MNHEY and CDR2 is SMNVEV (reference sequence). V was trimmed by 5 bases and J by 5 bases, leaving 13 bases between them. CDR3 length: 14 amino acids.